The 5 T cell receptor beta chains presented below share a single source sample, sequenced in a study of read filtering for tumor transcriptome and immune sequencing (TCRdb year 2020). This sample was sequenced with an Illumina HiSeq 4000. TCR libraries were built from 400 to 450 ng RNA with the Immunoverse kit, using molecular barcoded adaptors covering alpha/delta and beta/gamma chains. The public reads were reanalyzed by TCRdb: fastp trimming at Q25, MiXCR alignment, in-frame beta chains only. Merged by CDR3 protein, the rows form single entries marked with the most common genes and DNA. The sample table shows around 33,000 distinct CDR3 sequences, and around 20% are seen once. Under 20% of the sample lies in the top ten. Sequences were obtained from a population of CD138-negative cells sorted from bone marrow. Sample cell subset or site, as interpreted from the label and publication: bone marrow mononuclear cells depleted of CD138+ plasma/myeloma cells by negative magnetic selection. The source is a donor older than 35 with multiple myeloma.

In its sample, this clonotype was seen many times. The J gene is TRBJ2-7, the V gene TRBV6-1; D is perhaps TRBD1 or TRBD2 (5 bases each). The germline V gene has CDR1 MNHNS and CDR2 SASEGT. CDR3 length: 14 residues. Trimming left V 8 bases short and J 2 bases short, with 16 bases between. The CDR3 sequence is CASVSSGGTYEQYF. The CDR3 coding sequence is TGTGCCAGCGTTTCTTCTGGGGGAACCTACGAGCAGTACTTC.

The gene calls are TRBV19 and TRBJ1-2; 12 bases are shared with TRBD1. V lost 5 bases to trimming and J lost 8 bases; unmatched junction nucleotides: 3. Germline CDR1 LNHDA, CDR2 SQIVND (reference sequence). The CDR3 sequence is 13 residues long. CDR3 loop: CASSGTGGEGYTF. The CDR3 DNA follows: TGTGCCAGTAGTGGGACAGGGGGCGAGGGCTACACCTTC.

This clonotype was seen ten or more times. This chain connects TRBV2 to TRBJ2-2; 11 bases are a match to TRBD1. Per the germline V gene, CDR1 is SNHLY and CDR2 is FYNNEI. The CDR3 has 15 residues. The V gene end was trimmed by 8 bases and the J gene end by 4 bases; junction bases not matched to a gene: 6. Here the CDR3 reads CASGPGTGGTGELFF. CDR3 nucleotide sequence: TGTGCCAGCGGGCCCGGGACAGGGGGCACCGGGGAGCTGTTTTTT.

This clonotype has a handful of counts. V and J are TRBV20-1 and TRBJ2-3; TRBD1 matches 7 bases. V lost 4 bases to trimming and J lost 4 bases; unmatched junction nucleotides: 5. The CDR3 runs 13 residues. CDR1 DFQATT and CDR2 SNEGSKA come from the germline V gene (reference sequence). DNA of the CDR3: TGCAGTGCTATCGTACAGGGGCCAGATACGCAGTATTTT. Amino acids: CSAIVQGPDTQYF.

This clonotype was detected many times. The rearrangement uses TRBV20-1 and TRBJ1-5; 7 bases map to TRBD1. This CDR3 has 12 residues. Germline V CDR1 and CDR2: DFQATT, SNEGSKA (reference sequence). Trimming at V came to 3 bases and at J to 8 bases, leaving 4 bases not matched to a gene. This CDR3 is CSARTGREPQHF. The CDR3 DNA is TGCAGTGCTAGGACAGGGCGAGAGCCCCAGCATTTT.